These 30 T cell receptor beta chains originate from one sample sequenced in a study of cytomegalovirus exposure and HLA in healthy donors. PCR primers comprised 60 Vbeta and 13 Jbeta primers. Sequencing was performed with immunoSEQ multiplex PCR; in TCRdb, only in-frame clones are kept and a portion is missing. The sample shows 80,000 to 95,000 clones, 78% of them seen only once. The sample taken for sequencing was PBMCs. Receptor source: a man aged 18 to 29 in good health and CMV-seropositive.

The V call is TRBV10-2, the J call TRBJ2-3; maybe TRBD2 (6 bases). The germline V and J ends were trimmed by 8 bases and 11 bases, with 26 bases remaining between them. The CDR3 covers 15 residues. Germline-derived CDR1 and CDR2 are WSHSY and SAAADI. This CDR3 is CASFGSRLGRGVQYF. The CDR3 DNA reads TGCGCCAGCTTCGGATCCCGACTCGGGCGGGGTGTGCAGTATTTT.

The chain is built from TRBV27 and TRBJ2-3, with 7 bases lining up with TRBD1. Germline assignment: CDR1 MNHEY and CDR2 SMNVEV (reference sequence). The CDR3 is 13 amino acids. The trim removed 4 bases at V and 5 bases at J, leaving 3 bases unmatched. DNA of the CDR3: TGTGCCAGCAGTTCAACAGGGGTAGATACGCAGTATTTT. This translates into CASSSTGVDTQYF.

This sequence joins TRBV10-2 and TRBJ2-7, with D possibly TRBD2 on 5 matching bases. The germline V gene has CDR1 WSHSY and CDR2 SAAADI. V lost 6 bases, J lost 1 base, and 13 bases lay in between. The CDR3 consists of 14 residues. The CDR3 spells CASRLIWESYEQYF. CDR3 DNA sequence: TGCGCCAGCAGGCTAATATGGGAGTCCTACGAGCAGTACTTC.

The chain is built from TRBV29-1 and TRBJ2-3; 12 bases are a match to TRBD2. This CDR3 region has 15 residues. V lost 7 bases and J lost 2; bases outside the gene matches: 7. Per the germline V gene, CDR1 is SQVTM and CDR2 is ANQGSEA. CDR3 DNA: TGCAGCGGTAACGGACTAGCGGGATCCACAGATACGCAGTATTTT. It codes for CSGNGLAGSTDTQYF.

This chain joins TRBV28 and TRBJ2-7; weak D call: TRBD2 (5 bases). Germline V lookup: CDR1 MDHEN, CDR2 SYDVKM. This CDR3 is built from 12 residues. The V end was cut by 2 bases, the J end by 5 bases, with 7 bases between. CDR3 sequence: CASSLASNEQYF. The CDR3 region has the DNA TGTGCCAGCAGTTTAGCTAGCAACGAGCAGTACTTC.

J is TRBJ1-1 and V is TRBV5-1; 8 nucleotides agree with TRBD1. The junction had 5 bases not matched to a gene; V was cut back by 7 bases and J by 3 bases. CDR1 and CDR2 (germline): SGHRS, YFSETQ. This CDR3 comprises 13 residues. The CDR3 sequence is CASSKDRDTEAFF. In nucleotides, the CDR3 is TGCGCCAGCTCTAAGGACAGGGACACTGAAGCTTTCTTT.

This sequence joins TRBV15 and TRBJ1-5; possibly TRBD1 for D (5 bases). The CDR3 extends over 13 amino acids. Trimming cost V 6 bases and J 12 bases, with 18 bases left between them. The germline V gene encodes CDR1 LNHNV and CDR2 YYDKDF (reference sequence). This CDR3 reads CATRGGFPQYQHF. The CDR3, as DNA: TGTGCCACCAGGGGGGGTTTCCCCCAGTACCAGCATTTT.

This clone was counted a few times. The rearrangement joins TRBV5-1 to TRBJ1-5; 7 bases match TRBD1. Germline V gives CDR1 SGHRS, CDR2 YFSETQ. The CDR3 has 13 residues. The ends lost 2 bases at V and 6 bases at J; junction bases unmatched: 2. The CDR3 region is CASSLQGTQPQHF. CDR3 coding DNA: TGCGCCAGCAGCTTACAGGGGACTCAGCCCCAGCATTTT.

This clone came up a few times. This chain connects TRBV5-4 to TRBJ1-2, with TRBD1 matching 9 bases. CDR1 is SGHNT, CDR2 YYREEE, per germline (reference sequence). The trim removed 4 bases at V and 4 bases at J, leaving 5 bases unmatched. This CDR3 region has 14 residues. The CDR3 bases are TGTGCCAGCAGCACCGACAGGGGGAGCTATGGCTACACCTTC. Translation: CASSTDRGSYGYTF. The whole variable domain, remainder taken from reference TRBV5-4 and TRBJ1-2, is ETGVTQSPTHLIKTRGQQVTLRCSSQSGHNTVSWYQQALGQGPQFIFQYYREEENGRGNFPPRFSGLQFPNYSSELNVNALELDDSALYLCASSTDRGSYGYTFGSGTRLTVV.

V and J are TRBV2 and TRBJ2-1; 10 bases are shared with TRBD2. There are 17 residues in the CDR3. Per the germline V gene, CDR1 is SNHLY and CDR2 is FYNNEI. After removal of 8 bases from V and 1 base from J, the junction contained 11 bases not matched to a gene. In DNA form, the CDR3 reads TGTGCCAGCCACCTAGCGGGAGCGGTGGGTTCCTACAATGAGCAGTTCTTC. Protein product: CASHLAGAVGSYNEQFF.

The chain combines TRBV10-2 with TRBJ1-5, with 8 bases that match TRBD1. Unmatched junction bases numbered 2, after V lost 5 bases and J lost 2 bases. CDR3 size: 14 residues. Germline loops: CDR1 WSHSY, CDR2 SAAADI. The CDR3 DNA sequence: TGCGCCAGCAGTCCGACAGGGGGCAATCAGCCCCAGCATTTT. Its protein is CASSPTGGNQPQHF.

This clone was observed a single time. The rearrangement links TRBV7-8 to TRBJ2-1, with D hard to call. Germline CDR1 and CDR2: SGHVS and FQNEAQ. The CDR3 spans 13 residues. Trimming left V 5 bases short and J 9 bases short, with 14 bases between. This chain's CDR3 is CASSPPGRSEQFF. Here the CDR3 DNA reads TGTGCCAGCAGCCCGCCGGGTCGATCTGAGCAGTTCTTC.

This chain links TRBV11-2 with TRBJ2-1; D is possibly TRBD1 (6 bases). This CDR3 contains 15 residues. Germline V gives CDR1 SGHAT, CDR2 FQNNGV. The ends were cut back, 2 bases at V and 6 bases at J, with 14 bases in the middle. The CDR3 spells CASSLLRARGNEQFF. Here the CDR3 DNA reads TGTGCCAGCAGCTTATTAAGGGCCAGGGGCAATGAGCAGTTCTTC.

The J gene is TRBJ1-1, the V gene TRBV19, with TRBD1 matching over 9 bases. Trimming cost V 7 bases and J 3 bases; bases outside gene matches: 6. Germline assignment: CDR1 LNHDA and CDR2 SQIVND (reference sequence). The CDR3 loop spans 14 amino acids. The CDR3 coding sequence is TGTGCCAGTAATGAGGGACAGGGAGACACTGAAGCTTTCTTT. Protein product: CASNEGQGDTEAFF.

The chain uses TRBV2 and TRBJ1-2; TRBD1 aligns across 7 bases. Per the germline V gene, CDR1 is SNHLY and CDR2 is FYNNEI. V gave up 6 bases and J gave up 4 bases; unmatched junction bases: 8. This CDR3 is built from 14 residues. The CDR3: CASRERQGLYGYTF. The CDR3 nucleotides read TGTGCCAGCAGGGAAAGACAGGGACTCTATGGCTACACCTTC.

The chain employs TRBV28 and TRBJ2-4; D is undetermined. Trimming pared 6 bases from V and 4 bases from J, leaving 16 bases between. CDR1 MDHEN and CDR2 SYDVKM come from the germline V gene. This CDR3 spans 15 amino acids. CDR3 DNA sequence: TGTGCCAGCAGCCCTGCTGAGCGTCCAAAAAACATTCAGTACTTC. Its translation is CASSPAERPKNIQYF.

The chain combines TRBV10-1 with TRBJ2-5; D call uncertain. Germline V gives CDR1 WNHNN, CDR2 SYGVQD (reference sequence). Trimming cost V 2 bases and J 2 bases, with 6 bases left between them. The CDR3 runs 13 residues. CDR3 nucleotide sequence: TGCGCCAGCAGTGAGGCGGTACAAGAGACCCAGTACTTC. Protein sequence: CASSEAVQETQYF.

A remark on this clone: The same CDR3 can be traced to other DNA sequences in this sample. The CDR3 loop reads CASSVGGGTYEQYF. The CDR3 bases are TGTGCCAGCAGCGTAGGGGGAGGAACCTACGAGCAGTACTTC. This chain links TRBV9 with TRBJ2-7; tentatively, D is TRBD2 (6 bases). V lost 0 bases and J 2 bases, leaving 9 bases between the germline ends. The V gene's germline CDR1 is SGDLS and CDR2 YYNGEE. The CDR3 spans 14 residues.

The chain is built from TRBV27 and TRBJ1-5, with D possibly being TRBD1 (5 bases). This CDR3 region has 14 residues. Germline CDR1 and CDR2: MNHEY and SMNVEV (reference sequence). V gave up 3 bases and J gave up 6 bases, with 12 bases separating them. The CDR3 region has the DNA TGTGCCAGCAGTTTTCAGGGAGGAGGTCAGCCCCAGCATTTT. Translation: CASSFQGGGQPQHF.

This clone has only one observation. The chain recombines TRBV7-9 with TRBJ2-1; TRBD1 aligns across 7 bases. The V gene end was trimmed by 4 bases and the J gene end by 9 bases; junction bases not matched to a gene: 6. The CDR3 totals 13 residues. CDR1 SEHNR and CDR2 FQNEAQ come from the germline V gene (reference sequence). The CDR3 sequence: CASSSQSGGEQFF. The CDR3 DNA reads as TGTGCCAGCAGCTCTCAATCAGGGGGTGAGCAGTTCTTC.

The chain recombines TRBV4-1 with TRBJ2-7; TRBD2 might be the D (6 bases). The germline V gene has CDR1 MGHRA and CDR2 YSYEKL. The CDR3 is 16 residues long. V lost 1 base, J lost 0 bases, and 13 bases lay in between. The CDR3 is CASSQVAAGSSYEQYF. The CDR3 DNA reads TGCGCCAGCAGCCAAGTAGCGGCAGGATCCTCCTACGAGCAGTACTTC.

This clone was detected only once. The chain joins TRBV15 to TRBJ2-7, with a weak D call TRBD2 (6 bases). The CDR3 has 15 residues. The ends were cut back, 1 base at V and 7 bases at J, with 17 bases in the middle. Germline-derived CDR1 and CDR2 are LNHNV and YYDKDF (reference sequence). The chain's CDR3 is CATSRVGGTVREQYF. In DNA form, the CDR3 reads TGTGCCACCAGCAGAGTCGGAGGGACTGTCAGAGAGCAGTACTTC.

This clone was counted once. CDR3 coding DNA: TGTGCCAGCAGCCATGGACAGGGGGCTAACTACGAGCAGTACTTC. Its protein product is CASSHGQGANYEQYF. The chain uses TRBV6-5 and TRBJ2-7, with 11 bases lining up with TRBD1. This CDR3 contains 15 residues. Trimming took 6 bases from V and 3 from J; bases not matched to a gene: 7. Looked up from germline, CDR1 is MNHEY and CDR2 is SVGAGI.

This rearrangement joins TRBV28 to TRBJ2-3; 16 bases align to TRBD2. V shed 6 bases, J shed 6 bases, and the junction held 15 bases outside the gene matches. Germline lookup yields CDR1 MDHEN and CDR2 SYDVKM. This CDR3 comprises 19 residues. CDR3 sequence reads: CASRQSSGLAGGLADTQYF. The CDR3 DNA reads TGTGCCAGCAGACAAAGCTCGGGACTAGCGGGAGGGCTGGCGGATACGCAGTATTTT.

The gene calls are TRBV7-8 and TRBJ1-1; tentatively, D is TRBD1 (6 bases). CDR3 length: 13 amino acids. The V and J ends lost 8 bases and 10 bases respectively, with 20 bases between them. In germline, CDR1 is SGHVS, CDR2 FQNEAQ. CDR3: CASGHRAQIGAFF. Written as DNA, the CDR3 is TGTGCCAGCGGCCACAGGGCGCAGATTGGAGCTTTCTTT. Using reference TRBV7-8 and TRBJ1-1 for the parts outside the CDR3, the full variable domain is GAGVSQSPRYKVAKRGQDVALRCDPISGHVSLFWYQQALGQGPEFLTYFQNEAQLDKSGLPSDRFFAERPEGSVSTLKIQRTQQEDSAVYLCASGHRAQIGAFFGQGTRLTVV.

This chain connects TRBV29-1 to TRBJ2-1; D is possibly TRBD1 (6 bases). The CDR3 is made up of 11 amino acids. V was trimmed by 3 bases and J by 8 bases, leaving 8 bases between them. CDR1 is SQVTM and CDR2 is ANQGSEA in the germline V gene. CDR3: CSVDRGDEQFF. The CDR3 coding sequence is TGCAGCGTTGACAGGGGAGATGAGCAGTTCTTC.

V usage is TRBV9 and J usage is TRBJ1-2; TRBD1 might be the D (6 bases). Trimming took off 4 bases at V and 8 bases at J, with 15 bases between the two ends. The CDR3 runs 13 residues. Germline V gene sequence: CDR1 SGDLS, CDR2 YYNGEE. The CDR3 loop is CASSFQGLEGYTF. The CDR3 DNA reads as TGTGCCAGCAGCTTCCAGGGGCTGGAGGGCTACACCTTC. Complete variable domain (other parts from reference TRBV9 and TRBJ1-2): DSGVTQTPKHLITATGQRVTLRCSPRSGDLSVYWYQQSLDQGLQFLIQYYNGEERAKGNILERFSAQQFPDLHSELNLSSLELGDSALYFCASSFQGLEGYTFGSGTRLTVV.

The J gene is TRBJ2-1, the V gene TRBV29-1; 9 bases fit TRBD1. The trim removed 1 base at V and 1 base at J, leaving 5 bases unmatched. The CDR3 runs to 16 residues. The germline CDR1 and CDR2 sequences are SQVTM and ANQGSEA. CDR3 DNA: TGCAGCGTTGAAGGCCTGGGGACAGGGTCCTACAATGAGCAGTTCTTC. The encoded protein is CSVEGLGTGSYNEQFF.

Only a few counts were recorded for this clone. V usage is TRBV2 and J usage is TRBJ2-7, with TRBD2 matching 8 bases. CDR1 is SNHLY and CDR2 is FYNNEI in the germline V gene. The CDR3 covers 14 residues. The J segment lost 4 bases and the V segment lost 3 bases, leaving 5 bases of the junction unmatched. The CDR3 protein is CASSDSSGSYEQYF. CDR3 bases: TGTGCCAGCAGTGACTCGAGCGGGAGTTACGAGCAGTACTTC. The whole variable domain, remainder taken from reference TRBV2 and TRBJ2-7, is EPEVTQTPSHQVTQMGQEVILRCVPISNHLYFYWYRQILGQKVEFLVSFYNNEISEKSEIFDDQFSVERPDGSNFTLKIRSTKLEDSAMYFCASSDSSGSYEQYFGPGTRLTVT.

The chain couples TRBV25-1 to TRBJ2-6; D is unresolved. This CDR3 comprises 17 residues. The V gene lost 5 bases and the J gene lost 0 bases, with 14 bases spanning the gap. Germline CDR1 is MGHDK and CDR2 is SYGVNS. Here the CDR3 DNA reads TGTGCCAGCAGTACCTATTCCAGAGGCTCTGGGGCCAACGTCCTGACTTTC. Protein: CASSTYSRGSGANVLTF.